A selection of T cell receptor beta chains follows, all from one sample in a study of T-cell reconstitution after alpha-beta-depleted transplantation in children. TCRdb re-derived calls from the PCR reads in MiXCR, one entry per CDR3 protein. The table records 610,000 or so distinct CDR3 sequences, about a quarter of them present only once. The sample in question was PBMCs, obtained before TCRalphabeta/CD19-depleted stem cell transplant. These receptors were taken from a boy less than two years old with Wiskott-Aldrich syndrome, due to receive a stem cell transplant. CDR3s include the opening cysteine and the closing phenylalanine or tryptophan. The order of the fields is CDR3 protein, V gene, J gene, D gene, clone size. D genes are given only for firm matches. Part of the rows lack a size; the others show once, few, many or a class for expanded clones.

CSASPDSGNTIYF,TRBV20-1,TRBJ1-3,.,few
CASSDPGPYNEQFF,TRBV27,TRBJ2-1,.,few
CASSRSGSIFYNEQFF,TRBV7-9,TRBJ2-1,TRBD2,.
CASSPSGTRGDEQYF,TRBV3-1,TRBJ2-7,.,.
CASSLPGQGWNTEAFF,TRBV5-1,TRBJ1-1,TRBD1,few
CSARDDLKDQETQYF,TRBV20-1,TRBJ2-5,.,once
CASSFDGREQYF,TRBV12-3/TRBV12-4,TRBJ2-7,.,.
CASAQRSNTGELFF,TRBV5-1,TRBJ2-2,.,few
CASSLEGLGPYNEQFF,TRBV5-1,TRBJ2-1,TRBD2,.
CAISPNSGGFQETQYF,TRBV10-3,TRBJ2-5,TRBD2,.
CASSLGFITNNEQFF,TRBV11-2,TRBJ2-1,.,.
CATSRDRASEAQHF,TRBV15,TRBJ1-5,.,.
CASSDSTGYNEQFF,TRBV2,TRBJ2-1,TRBD1,.
CASSPQYRYSGNTIYF,TRBV18,TRBJ1-3,.,.
CASSPPLSGANVLTF,TRBV18,TRBJ2-6,.,few
CATRLGHHDFATNEKLFF,TRBV24-1,TRBJ1-4,.,.
CASSSRRRTGRGAFF,TRBV13,TRBJ1-1,TRBD1,few
CASSLGGRVGSYNEQFF,TRBV7-9,TRBJ2-1,.,.
CASSHGSGRAVETQYF,TRBV5-1,TRBJ2-5,TRBD2,.
CSVARWIGTSGSSFEQFF,TRBV29-1,TRBJ2-1,TRBD2,.
CASSYGFYADTQYF,TRBV27,TRBJ2-3,.,few
CATSRGASGGYEQYF,TRBV15,TRBJ2-7,TRBD2,.
CASSSRQGAYTF,TRBV6-5,TRBJ1-2,TRBD1,.
CASSRAWGLANEQFF,TRBV14,TRBJ2-1,TRBD2,.
CASSSPTSGNTGELFF,TRBV27,TRBJ2-2,TRBD2,few
CASSLAQGAGALGQLFF,TRBV7-2,TRBJ1-4,.,.
CASSGDGTKHYGYTF,TRBV9,TRBJ1-2,.,.
CATSRVKGSYTDTQYF,TRBV15,TRBJ2-3,.,.
CASSVASTSNEQFF,TRBV9,TRBJ2-1,.,.
CASSQEATDGGRINEQFF,TRBV4-2,TRBJ2-1,.,.